This T cell receptor (beta chain) was retrieved from a study of molecular identifiers for immune sequencing clone quantification. This clonotype came up many times. Its antigen is not identified. Broader study findings: Jurkat TCR RNA spiked in from one cell could reportedly be detected among about a million naive cells.

Germline CDR1 is SGDLS and CDR2 is YYNGEE. The CDR3 extends over 14 amino acids. V lost 2 bases and J lost 4; bases outside the gene matches: 5. TCRdb independently ran MiXCR on the PCR reads; one entry per CDR3 protein. This sample has around 460,000 distinct CDR3 sequences; 20% to 25% occur once, and the top ten carry more than 0.8%. Source material: naive CD8+ T cells from blood, with Jurkat cell RNA spiked in. The subset is: FACS-sorted CD8+CD4-CCR7+CD45RA+ naive T cells. The rearrangement uses TRBV9 and TRBJ1-1, with TRBD1 matching over 7 bases. This sequence originates from a human donor in good health. Some libraries in this study had Jurkat cell RNA spiked in. The CDR3 nucleotides are TGTGCCAGCAGCGTTGGACAGGCCTCCACTGAAGCTTTCTTT. This codes for CASSVGQASTEAFF.